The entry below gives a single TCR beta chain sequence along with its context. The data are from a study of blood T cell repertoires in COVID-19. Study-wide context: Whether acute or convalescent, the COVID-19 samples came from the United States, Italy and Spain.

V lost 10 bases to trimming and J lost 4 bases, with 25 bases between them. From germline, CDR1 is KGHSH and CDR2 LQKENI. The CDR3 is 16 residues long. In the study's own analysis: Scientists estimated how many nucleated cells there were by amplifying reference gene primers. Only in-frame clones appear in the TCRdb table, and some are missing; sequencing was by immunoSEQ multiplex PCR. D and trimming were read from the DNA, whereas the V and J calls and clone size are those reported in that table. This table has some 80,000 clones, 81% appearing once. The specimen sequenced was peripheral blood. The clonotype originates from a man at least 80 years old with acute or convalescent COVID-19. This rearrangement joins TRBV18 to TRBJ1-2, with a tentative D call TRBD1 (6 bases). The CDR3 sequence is CATAKGGPEGGYGYTF. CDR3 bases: TGTGCCACCGCAAAGGGGGGGCCCGAAGGGGGCTATGGCTACACCTTC.